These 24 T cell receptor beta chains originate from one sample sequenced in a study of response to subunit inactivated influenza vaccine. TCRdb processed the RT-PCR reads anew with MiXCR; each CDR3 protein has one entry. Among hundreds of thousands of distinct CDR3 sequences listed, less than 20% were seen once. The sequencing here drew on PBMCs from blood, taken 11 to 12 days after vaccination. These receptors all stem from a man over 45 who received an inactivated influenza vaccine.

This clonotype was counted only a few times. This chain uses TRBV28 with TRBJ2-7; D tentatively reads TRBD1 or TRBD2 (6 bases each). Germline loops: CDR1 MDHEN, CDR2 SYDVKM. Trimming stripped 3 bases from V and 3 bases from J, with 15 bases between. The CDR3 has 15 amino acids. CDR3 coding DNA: TGTGCCAGCAGTTTTAGGGGGGCCGGAAGCTACGAGCAGTACTTC. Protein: CASSFRGAGSYEQYF.

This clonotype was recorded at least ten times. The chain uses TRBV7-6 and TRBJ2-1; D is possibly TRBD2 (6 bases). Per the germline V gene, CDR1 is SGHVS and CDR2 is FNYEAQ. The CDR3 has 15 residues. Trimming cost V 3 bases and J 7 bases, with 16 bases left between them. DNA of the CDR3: TGTGCCAGCAGCTTTACTACTAGCAAGTTGAATGAGCAGTTCTTC. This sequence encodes CASSFTTSKLNEQFF.

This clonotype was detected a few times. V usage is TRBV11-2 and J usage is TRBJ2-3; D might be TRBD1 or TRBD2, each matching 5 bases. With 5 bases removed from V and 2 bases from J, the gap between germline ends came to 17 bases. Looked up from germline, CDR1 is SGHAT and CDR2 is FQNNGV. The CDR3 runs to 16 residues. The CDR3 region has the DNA TGTGCCAGCAGCCCCCCCTGGGGGACCTCCACAGATACGCAGTATTTT. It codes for CASSPPWGTSTDTQYF.

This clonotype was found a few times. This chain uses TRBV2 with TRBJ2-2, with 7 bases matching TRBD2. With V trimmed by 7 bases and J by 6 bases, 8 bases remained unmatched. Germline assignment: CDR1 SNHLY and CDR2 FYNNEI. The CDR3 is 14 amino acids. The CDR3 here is CASMLAEGSGELFF. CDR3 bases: TGTGCCAGCATGCTAGCGGAAGGGTCCGGGGAGCTGTTTTTT.

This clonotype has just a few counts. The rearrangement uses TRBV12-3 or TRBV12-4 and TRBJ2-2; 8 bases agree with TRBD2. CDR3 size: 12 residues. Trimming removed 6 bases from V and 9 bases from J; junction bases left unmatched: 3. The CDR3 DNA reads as TGTGCCAGCAGCCGGACTAGCCGGGAGCTGTTTTTT. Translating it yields CASSRTSRELFF.

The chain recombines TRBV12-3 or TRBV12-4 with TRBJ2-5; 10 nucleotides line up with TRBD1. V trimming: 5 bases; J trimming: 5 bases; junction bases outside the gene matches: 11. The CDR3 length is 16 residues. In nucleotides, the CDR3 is TGTGCCAGCAGTCGCTCCGGGACAGGGGTTTTGGAGACCCAGTACTTC. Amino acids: CASSRSGTGVLETQYF.

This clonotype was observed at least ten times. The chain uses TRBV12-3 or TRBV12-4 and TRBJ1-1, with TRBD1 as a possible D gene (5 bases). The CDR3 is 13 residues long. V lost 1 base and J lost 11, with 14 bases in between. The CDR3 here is CASSLGTRLVAFF. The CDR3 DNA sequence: TGTGCCAGCAGTTTAGGGACACGTTTAGTGGCTTTCTTT.

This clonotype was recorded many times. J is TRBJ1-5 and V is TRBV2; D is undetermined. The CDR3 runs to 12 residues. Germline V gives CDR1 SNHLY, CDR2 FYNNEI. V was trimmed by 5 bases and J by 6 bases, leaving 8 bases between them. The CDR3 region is CASSLDGQPQHF. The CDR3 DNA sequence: TGTGCCAGCAGTCTAGACGGTCAGCCCCAGCATTTT.

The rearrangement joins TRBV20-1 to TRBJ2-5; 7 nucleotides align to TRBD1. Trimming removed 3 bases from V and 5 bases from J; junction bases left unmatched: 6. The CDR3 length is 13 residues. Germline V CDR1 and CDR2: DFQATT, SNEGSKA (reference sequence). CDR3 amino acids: CSASPGGLETQYF. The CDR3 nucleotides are TGCAGTGCTAGTCCAGGGGGTCTGGAGACCCAGTACTTC.

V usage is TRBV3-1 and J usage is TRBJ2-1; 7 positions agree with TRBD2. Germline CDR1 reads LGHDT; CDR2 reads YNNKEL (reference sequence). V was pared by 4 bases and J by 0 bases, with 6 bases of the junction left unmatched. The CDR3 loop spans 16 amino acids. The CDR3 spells CASSPLLASSYNEQFF. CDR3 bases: TGTGCCAGCAGCCCCTTACTAGCGAGCTCCTACAATGAGCAGTTCTTC.

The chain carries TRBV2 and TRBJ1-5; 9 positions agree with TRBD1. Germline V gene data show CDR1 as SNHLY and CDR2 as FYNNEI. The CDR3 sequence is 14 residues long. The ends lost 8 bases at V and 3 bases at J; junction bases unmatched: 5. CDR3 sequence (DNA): TGTGCCAGCTTCCGGGACAGGGACAATCAGCCCCAGCATTTT. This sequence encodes CASFRDRDNQPQHF.

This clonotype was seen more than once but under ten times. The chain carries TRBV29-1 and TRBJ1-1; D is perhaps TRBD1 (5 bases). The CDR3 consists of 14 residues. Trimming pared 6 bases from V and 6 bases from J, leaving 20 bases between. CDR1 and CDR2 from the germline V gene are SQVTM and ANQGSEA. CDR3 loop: CSVPGGVLWAEAFF. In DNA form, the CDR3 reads TGCAGCGTCCCCGGGGGGGTCCTGTGGGCTGAAGCTTTCTTT. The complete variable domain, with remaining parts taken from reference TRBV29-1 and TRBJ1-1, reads SAVISQKPSRDICQRGTSLTIQCQVDSQVTMMFWYRQQPGQSLTLIATANQGSEATYESGFVIDKFPISRPNLTFSTLTVSNMSPEDSSIYLCSVPGGVLWAEAFFGQGTRLTVV.

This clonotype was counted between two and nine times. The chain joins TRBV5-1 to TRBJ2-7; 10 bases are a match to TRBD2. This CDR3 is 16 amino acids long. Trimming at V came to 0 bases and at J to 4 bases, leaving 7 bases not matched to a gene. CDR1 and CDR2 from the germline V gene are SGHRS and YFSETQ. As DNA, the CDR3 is TGCGCCAGCAGCTTGGAGGCTAGCGGGAGTACTTACGAGCAGTACTTC. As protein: CASSLEASGSTYEQYF.

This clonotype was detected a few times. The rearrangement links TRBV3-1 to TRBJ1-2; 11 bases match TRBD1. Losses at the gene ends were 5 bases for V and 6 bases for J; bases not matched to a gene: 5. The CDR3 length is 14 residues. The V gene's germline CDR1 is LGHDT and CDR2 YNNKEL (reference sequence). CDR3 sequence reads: CASSSRTGGHGYTF. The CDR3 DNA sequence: TGTGCCAGCAGCTCGAGGACAGGGGGCCATGGCTACACCTTC.

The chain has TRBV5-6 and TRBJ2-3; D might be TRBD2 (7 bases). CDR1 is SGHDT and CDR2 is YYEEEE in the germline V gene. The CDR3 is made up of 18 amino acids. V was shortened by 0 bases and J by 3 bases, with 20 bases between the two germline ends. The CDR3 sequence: CASSLEIGGAGGTDTQYF. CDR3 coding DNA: TGTGCCAGCAGCTTGGAGATAGGGGGGGCCGGTGGTACAGATACGCAGTATTTT.

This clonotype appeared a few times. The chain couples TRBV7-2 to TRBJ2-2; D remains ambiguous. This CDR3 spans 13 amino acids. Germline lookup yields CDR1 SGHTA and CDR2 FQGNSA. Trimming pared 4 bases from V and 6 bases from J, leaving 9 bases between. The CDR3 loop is CASSSYNAGELFF. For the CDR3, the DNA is TGTGCCAGCAGCTCCTATAACGCCGGGGAGCTGTTTTTT. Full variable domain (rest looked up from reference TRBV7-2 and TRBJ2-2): GAGVSQSPSNKVTEKGKDVELRCDPISGHTALYWYRQSLGQGLEFLIYFQGNSAPDKSGLPSDRFSAERTGGSVSTLTIQRTQQEDSAVYLCASSSYNAGELFFGEGSRLTVL.

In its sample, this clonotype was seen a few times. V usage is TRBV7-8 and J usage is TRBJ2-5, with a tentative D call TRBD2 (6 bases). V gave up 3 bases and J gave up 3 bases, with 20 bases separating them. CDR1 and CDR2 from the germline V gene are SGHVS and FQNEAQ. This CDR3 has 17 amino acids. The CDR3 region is CASSFPIRGAGKETQYF. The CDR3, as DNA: TGTGCCAGCAGCTTCCCGATCCGCGGGGCAGGGAAAGAGACCCAGTACTTC.

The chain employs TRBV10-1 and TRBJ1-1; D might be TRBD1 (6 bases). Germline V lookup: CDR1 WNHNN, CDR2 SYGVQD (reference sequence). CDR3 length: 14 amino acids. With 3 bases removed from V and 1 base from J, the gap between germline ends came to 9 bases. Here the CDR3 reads CASSEVQGNTEAFF. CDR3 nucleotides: TGCGCCAGCAGTGAAGTACAGGGGAACACTGAAGCTTTCTTT.

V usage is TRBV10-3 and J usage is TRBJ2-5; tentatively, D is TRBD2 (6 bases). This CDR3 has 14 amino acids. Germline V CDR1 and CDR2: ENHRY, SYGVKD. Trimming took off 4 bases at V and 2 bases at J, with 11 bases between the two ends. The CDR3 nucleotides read TGTGCCATCAGTGCCGGGACTGCTCAAGAGACCCAGTACTTC. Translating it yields CAISAGTAQETQYF.

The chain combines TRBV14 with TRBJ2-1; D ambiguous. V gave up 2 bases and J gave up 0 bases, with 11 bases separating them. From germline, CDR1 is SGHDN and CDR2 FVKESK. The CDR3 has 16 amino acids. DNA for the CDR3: TGTGCCAGCAGCCAACTAGATTCCTTCTCCTACAATGAGCAGTTCTTC. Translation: CASSQLDSFSYNEQFF.

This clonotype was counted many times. CDR3 residues: CAISGSTDTQYF. CDR3 coding DNA: TGTGCCATCAGTGGGAGCACAGATACGCAGTATTTT. The gene calls are TRBV10-3 and TRBJ2-3; D remains ambiguous. There are 12 residues in the CDR3. V was shortened by 4 bases and J by 0 bases, with 2 bases between the two germline ends. Germline lookup yields CDR1 ENHRY and CDR2 SYGVKD.

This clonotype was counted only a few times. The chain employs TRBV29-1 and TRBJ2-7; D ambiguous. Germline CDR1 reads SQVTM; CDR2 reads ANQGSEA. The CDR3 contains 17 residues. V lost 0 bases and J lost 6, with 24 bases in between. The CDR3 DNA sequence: TGCAGCGTTGAAGAGGGTCAGCTCCCCGAAACGAAGGGCGAGCAGTACTTC. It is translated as CSVEEGQLPETKGEQYF.

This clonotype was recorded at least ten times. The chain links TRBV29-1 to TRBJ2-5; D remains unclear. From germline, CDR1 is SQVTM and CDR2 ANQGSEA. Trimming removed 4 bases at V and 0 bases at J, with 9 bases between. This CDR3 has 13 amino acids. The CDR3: CSVVPVYQETQYF. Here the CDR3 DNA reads TGCAGCGTTGTGCCGGTCTACCAAGAGACCCAGTACTTC.

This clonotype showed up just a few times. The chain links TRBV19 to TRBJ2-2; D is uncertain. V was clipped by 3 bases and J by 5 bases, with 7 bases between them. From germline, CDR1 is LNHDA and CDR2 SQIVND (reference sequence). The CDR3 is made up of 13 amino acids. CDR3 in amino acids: CASSMGWTGELFF. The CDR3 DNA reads TGTGCCAGTAGTATGGGTTGGACCGGGGAGCTGTTTTTT.